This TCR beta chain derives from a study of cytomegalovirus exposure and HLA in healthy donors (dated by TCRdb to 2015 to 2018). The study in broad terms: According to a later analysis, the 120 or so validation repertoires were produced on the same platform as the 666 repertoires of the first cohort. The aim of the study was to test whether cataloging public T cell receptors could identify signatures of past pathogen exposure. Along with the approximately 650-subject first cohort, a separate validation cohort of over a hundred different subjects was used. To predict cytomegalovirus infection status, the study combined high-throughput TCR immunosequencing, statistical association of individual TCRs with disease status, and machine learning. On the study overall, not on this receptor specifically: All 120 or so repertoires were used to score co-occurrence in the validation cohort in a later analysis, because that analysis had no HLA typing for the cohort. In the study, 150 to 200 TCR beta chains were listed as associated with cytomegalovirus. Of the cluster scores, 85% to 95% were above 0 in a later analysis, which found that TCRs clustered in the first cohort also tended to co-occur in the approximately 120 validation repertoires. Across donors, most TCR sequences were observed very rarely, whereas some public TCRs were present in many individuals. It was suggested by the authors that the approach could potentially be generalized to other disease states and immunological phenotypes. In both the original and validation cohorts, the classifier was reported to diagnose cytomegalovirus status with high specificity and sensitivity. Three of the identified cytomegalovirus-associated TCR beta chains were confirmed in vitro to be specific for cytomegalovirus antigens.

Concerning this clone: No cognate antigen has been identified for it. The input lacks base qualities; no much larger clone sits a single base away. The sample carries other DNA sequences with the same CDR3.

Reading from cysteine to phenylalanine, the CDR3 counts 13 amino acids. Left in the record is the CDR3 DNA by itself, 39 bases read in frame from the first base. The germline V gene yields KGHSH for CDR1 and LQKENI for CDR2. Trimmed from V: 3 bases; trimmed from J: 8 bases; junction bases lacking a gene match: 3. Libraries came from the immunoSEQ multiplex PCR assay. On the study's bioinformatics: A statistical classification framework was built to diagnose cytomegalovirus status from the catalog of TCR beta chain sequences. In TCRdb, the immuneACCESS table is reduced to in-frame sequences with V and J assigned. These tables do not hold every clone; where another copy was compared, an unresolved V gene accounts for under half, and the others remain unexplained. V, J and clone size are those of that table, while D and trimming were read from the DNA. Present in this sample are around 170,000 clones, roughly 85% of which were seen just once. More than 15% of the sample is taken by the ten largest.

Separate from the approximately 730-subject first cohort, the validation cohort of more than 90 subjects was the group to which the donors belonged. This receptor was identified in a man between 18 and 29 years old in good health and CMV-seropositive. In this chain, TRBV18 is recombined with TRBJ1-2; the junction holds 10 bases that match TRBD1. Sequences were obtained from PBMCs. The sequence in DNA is TGTGCCAGCTCACCTGGGACAGGGGAAGGCTACACCTTC. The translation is CASSPGTGEGYTF.